This record covers a single T cell receptor beta chain. What it recognizes is unknown. The data belong to a study of graft-versus-host responses after intestinal transplantation. Whole-study context: The transplants performed in recipients were multivisceral, liver-intestinal, or isolated intestinal. The study's findings and limits: Early post-transplant HvG declines showed an association with peak circulating GvH clone levels. High graft-versus-host to host-versus-graft T cell clonal ratios marked allografts of patients with graft-donor macrochimerism. The marrow of recipients harbored GvH clones, and ileum or blood showed some of them first.

Repertoires were generated with immunoSEQ multiplex PCR, while TCRdb's copy carries only in-frame clones and drops some. The table shows more than 95,000 clones, with roughly 87% occurring only once. The sequence was collected from a human donor who received an intestinal transplant. The sequencing here drew on unstimulated CD4+ T cells sorted from spleen or lymph node cells, taken before intestinal transplant.

DNA of the CDR3: TGCGCCAGCAGCGGACAGGGGAGAGGCAATCAGCCCCAGCATTTT. It encodes CASSGQGRGNQPQHF. This chain joins TRBV4-1 and TRBJ1-5; 9 bases fit TRBD1. CDR1 and CDR2 (germline): MGHRA, YSYEKL. This CDR3 is 15 amino acids long. The trim removed 5 bases at V and 2 bases at J, leaving 4 bases unmatched.